A single T cell receptor (beta chain) is shown here with its context. Its antigen is not identified. The sample is drawn from a study of OX40 agonist ivuxolimab in advanced cancers. TCRdb keeps only in-frame clones here, not all; method: immunoSEQ multiplex PCR. The table has tens of thousands of clones, over 80% seen once. The study's findings and limits: Mean expanded clone counts were higher in CD8+ than CD4+ T cells.

It was autoimmune disease history or systemic immunosuppression that excluded patients. Germline V CDR1 and CDR2: SGHAT, FQNNGV. The CDR3 spans 19 residues. The V gene lost 8 bases and the J gene lost 7 bases, with 32 bases spanning the gap. This chain links TRBV11-2 with TRBJ1-4; tentatively, D is TRBD1 (5 bases). The TCR was taken from an adult with an advanced solid tumor such as melanoma, head and neck, liver or kidney cancer. Source: CD4+ or CD8+ T cells sorted from blood, taken in a trial of the OX40 agonist ivuxolimab. CDR3 in amino acids: CASAQFLGAGGIGPEKLFF. In DNA form, the CDR3 reads TGTGCCAGCGCACAGTTCTTAGGGGCAGGAGGTATCGGTCCTGAAAAACTGTTTTTT.